The sequence of this T cell receptor beta chain was determined in a study of PD-L1 blockade in urothelial cancer. Time point noted: pretreatment peripheral blood. There were between 1 and 8 samples from each patient, taken pretreatment and on-treatment. Here immunoSEQ multiplex PCR was the method, and the copy in TCRdb shows in-frame clones only, minus some. Of approximately 18,000 clones in the sample, 75% to 90% were seen once. In its sample, this clone was seen a few times. The CDR3 is made up of 14 amino acids. The V end was cut by 0 bases, the J end by 8 bases, with 11 bases between. The germline V gene has CDR1 SGDLS and CDR2 YYNGEE.

The chain has TRBV9 and TRBJ1-4; D unclear. Sequencing used PBMCs, obtained around atezolizumab (anti-PD-L1) treatment. The receptor's source is a man between 65 and 85 years old with urothelial cancer. Here the CDR3 DNA reads TGTGCCAGCAGCGTAGGGGCAGTTTTGGAAAAACTGTTTTTT. The encoded protein is CASSVGAVLEKLFF.